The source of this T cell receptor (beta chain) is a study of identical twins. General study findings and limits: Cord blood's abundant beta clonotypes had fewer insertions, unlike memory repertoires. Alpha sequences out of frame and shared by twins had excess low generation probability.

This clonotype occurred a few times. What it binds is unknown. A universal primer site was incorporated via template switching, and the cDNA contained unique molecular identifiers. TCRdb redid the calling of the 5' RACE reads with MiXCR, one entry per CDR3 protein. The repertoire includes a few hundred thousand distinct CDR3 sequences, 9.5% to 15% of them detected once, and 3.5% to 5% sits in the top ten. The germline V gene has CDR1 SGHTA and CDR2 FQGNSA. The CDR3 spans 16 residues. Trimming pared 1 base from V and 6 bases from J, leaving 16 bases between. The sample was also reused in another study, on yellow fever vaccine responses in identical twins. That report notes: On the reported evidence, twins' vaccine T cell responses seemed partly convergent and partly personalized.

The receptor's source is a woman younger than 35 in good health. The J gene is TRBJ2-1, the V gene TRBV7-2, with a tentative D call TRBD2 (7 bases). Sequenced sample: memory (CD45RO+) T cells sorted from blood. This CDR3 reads CASSLGVGGGFNEQFF. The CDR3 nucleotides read TGTGCCAGCAGCTTAGGGGTTGGCGGGGGCTTCAATGAGCAGTTCTTC. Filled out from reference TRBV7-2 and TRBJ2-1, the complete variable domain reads GAGVSQSPSNKVTEKGKDVELRCDPISGHTALYWYRQSLGQGLEFLIYFQGNSAPDKSGLPSDRFSAERTGGSVSTLTIQRTQQEDSAVYLCASSLGVGGGFNEQFFGPGTRLTVL.